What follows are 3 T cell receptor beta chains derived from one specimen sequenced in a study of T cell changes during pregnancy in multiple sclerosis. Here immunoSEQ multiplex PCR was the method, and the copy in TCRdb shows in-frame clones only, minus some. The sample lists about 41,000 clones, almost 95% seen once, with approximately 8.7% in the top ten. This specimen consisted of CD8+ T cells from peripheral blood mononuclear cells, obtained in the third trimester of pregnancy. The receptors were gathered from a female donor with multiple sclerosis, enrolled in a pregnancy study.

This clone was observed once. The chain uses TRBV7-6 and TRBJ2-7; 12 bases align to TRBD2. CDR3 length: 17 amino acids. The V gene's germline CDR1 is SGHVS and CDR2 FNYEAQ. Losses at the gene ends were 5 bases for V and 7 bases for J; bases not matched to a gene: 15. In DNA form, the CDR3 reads TGTGCCAGCAGCCTCTACCCTTCGACTAGCGGGAGCAGGGAGCAGTACTTC. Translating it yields CASSLYPSTSGSREQYF.

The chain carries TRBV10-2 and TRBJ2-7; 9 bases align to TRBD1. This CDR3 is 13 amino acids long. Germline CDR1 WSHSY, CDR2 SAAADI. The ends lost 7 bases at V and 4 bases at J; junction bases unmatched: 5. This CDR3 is CASTQTGGYEQYF. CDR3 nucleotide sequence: TGCGCCAGCACCCAGACAGGGGGGTACGAGCAGTACTTC.

The CDR3 nucleotides are TGTGCCAGCAGTTCTACAGGGGAATGGGGCGCAGATACGCAGTATTTT. Its protein is CASSSTGEWGADTQYF. The chain links TRBV27 to TRBJ2-3; the match to TRBD1 covers 7 bases. CDR1 and CDR2 from the germline V gene are MNHEY and SMNVEV (reference sequence). After removal of 4 bases from V and 4 bases from J, the junction contained 11 bases not matched to a gene. This CDR3 has 16 residues.